The T cell receptor (beta chain) under discussion was sequenced for a study of OX40 agonist ivuxolimab in advanced cancers. Generated by immunoSEQ multiplex PCR, the TCRdb table keeps only in-frame clones and is missing some. The sample contains about 70,000 clones, approximately 78% of which appear only once. Germline V gene sequence: CDR1 SGHNT, CDR2 YYREEE (reference sequence). The V gene end was trimmed by 5 bases and the J gene end by 6 bases; junction bases not matched to a gene: 12. The CDR3 loop spans 15 amino acids. The sequence was obtained from an adult with an advanced solid tumor such as melanoma, head and neck, liver or kidney cancer. The material was CD4+ or CD8+ T cells sorted from blood, obtained in a trial of the OX40 agonist ivuxolimab. The chain is built from TRBV5-4 and TRBJ2-7; 9 bases fit TRBD2. The CDR3 coding sequence is TGTGCCAGCAGTTTTGGGACTAGCAGTTTATCCGAGCAGTACTTC. Protein: CASSFGTSSLSEQYF.